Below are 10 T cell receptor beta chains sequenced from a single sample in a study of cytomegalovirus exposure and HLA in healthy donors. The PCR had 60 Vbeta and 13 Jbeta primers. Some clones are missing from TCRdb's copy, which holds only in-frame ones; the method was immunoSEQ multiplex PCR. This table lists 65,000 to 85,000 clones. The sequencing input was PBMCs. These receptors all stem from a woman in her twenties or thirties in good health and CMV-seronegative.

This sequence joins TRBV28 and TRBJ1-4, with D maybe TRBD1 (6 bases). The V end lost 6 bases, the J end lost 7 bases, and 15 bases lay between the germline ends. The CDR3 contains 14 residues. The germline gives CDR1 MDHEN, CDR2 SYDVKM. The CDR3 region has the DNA TGTGCCAGCAGATCGACAGGTTCGGGTGAAAAACTGTTTTTT. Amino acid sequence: CASRSTGSGEKLFF.

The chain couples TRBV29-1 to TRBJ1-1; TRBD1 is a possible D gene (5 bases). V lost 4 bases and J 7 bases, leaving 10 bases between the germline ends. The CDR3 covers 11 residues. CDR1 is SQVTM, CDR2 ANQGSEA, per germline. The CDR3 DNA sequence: TGCAGCGTTGCCCAGGGAAATGAAGCTTTCTTT. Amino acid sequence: CSVAQGNEAFF.

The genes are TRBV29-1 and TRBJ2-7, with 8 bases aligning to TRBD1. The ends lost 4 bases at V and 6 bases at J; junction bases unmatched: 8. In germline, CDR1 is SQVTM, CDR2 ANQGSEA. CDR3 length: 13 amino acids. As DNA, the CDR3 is TGCAGCGTTGGCAGGGGGCAGGTCCCCGAGCAGTACTTC. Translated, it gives CSVGRGQVPEQYF.

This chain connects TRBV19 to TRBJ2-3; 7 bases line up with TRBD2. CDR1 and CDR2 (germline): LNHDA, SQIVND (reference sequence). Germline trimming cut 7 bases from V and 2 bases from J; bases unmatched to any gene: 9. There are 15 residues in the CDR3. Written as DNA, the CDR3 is TGTGCCAGTAAGCACGCCGGGGGGTCCACAGATACGCAGTATTTT. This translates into CASKHAGGSTDTQYF.

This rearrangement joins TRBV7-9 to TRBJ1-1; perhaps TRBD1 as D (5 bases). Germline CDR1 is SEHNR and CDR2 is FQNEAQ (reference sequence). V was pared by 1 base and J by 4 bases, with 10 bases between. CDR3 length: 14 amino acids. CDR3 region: CASSLGDWGTEAFF. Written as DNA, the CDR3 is TGTGCCAGCAGCTTAGGGGACTGGGGCACTGAAGCTTTCTTT.

The CDR3 DNA reads TGTGCTAGTGGTGGGGGGCAGGGGGCGATGGTCGGTGAAGCTTTCTTT. This sequence encodes CASGGGQGAMVGEAFF. The chain joins TRBV12-5 to TRBJ1-1; 8 bases are a match to TRBD1. This CDR3 comprises 16 residues. V gave up 5 bases and J gave up 7 bases; unmatched junction bases: 15. Germline values: CDR1 LGHNT, CDR2 FRNRAP.

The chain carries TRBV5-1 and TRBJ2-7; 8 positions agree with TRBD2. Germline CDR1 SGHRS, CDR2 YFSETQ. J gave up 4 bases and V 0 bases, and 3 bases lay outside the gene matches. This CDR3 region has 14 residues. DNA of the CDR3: TGCGCCAGCAGCTTGGGACTAGCGCCTTACGAGCAGTACTTC. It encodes CASSLGLAPYEQYF.

As DNA, the CDR3 is TGCAGCGGGGGACAGGGGAACACTGAAGCTTTCTTT. Protein product: CSGGQGNTEAFF. The chain uses TRBV29-1 and TRBJ1-1; TRBD1 agrees at 9 bases. The V gene end was trimmed by 7 bases and the J gene end by 1 base; junction bases not matched to a gene: 1. Germline V gene data show CDR1 as SQVTM and CDR2 as ANQGSEA. The CDR3 consists of 12 residues.

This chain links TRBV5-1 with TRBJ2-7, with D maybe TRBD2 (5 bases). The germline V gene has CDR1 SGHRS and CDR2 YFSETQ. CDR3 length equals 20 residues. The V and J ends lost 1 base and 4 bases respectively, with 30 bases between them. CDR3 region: CASSLRGFIPSTPGEYEQYF. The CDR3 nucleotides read TGCGCCAGCAGCTTGAGAGGGTTCATTCCCTCGACTCCCGGGGAGTACGAGCAGTACTTC.

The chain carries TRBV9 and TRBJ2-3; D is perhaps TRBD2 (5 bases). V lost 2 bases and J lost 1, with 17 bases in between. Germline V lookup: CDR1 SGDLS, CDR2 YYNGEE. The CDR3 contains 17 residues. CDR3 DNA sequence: TGTGCCAGCAGCGTGGGCTCAATTAGGCGGGGCACAGATACGCAGTATTTT. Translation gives CASSVGSIRRGTDTQYF. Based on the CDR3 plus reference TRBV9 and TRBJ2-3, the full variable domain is DSGVTQTPKHLITATGQRVTLRCSPRSGDLSVYWYQQSLDQGLQFLIQYYNGEERAKGNILERFSAQQFPDLHSELNLSSLELGDSALYFCASSVGSIRRGTDTQYFGPGTRLTVL.